These 27 T cell receptor beta chains share one sample of origin, sequenced in a study of T cell repertoires in cytomegalovirus infection. TCRdb re-derived calls from the reads in MiXCR, one entry per CDR3 protein. Counted here are roughly 200,000 distinct CDR3 sequences, about a sixth occurring once; the ten biggest clones make up roughly a quarter. The specimen was CD8+ T cells from PBMCs. These TCRs come from a human donor in good health (CMV status not recorded). Some clones in this sample may be carry-over from other donors' samples.

This sequence joins TRBV4-3 and TRBJ1-5; TRBD1 might be the D (5 bases). CDR3 length equals 15 residues. Germline-derived CDR1 and CDR2 are LGHNA and YSLEER. The V end lost 0 bases, the J end lost 3 bases, and 9 bases lay between the germline ends. The CDR3 DNA reads as TGCGCCAGCAGCCAAGACCGGGGGACCAATCAGCCCCAGCATTTT. This codes for CASSQDRGTNQPQHF.

V usage is TRBV9 and J usage is TRBJ1-6, with no clear D. This CDR3 contains 18 residues. Germline V gene sequence: CDR1 SGDLS, CDR2 YYNGEE. The V end was cut by 4 bases, the J end by 0 bases, with 17 bases between. The CDR3 protein is CASSPQDVQSSYNSPLHF. The CDR3 DNA sequence: TGTGCCAGCAGCCCTCAAGACGTACAGAGCTCCTATAATTCACCCCTCCACTTT. The whole variable domain, remainder taken from reference TRBV9 and TRBJ1-6, is DSGVTQTPKHLITATGQRVTLRCSPRSGDLSVYWYQQSLDQGLQFLIQYYNGEERAKGNILERFSAQQFPDLHSELNLSSLELGDSALYFCASSPQDVQSSYNSPLHFGNGTRLTVT.

The rearrangement uses TRBV7-2 and TRBJ2-7; D remains ambiguous. In germline, CDR1 is SGHTA, CDR2 FQGNSA. This CDR3 has 13 amino acids. Trimming removed 2 bases at V and 3 bases at J, with 8 bases between. The CDR3 DNA reads as TGTGCCAGCAGCTTAATCAGTTGCTACGAGCAGTACTTC. Its translation: CASSLISCYEQYF. The complete variable domain, with remaining parts taken from reference TRBV7-2 and TRBJ2-7, reads GAGVSQSPSNKVTEKGKDVELRCDPISGHTALYWYRQSLGQGLEFLIYFQGNSAPDKSGLPSDRFSAERTGGSVSTLTIQRTQQEDSAVYLCASSLISCYEQYFGPGTRLTVT.

This clonotype came up a few times. The chain is built from TRBV29-1 and TRBJ1-2, with D possibly matching TRBD1 (5 bases). The germline V gene has CDR1 SQVTM and CDR2 ANQGSEA. The CDR3 sequence is 14 residues long. V lost 0 bases to trimming and J lost 6 bases, with 14 bases between them. The DNA of the CDR3 is TGCAGCGTTGAAGATCCGGGGGATCTGGATGGCTACACCTTC. Amino acid sequence: CSVEDPGDLDGYTF.

The chain recombines TRBV12-3 or TRBV12-4 with TRBJ2-7; D unclear. The CDR3 spans 14 residues. The ends were cut back, 2 bases at V and 3 bases at J, with 11 bases in the middle. CDR3 protein: CASSLNWYSYEQYF. The CDR3 nucleotides read TGTGCCAGCAGTTTAAATTGGTACAGCTACGAGCAGTACTTC.

There are a few counts of this clonotype. This could be a read error, since a much larger clone is one nucleotide away. The chain uses TRBV7-2 and TRBJ1-5; TRBD1 matches 7 bases. The trim removed 5 bases at V and 4 bases at J, leaving 2 bases unmatched. Germline CDR1 reads SGHTA; CDR2 reads FQGNSA. This CDR3 has 13 residues. The CDR3 is CASSMTGNQPQHF. DNA for the CDR3: TGTGCCAGCAGCATGACAGGGAATCAGCCCCAGCATTTT.

The J gene is TRBJ1-4, the V gene TRBV7-9; D call uncertain. V lost 1 base, J lost 10 bases, and 7 bases lay in between. The germline gives CDR1 SEHNR, CDR2 FQNEAQ (reference sequence). This CDR3 is built from 12 residues. CDR3 sequence reads: CASSLEGVKLFF. The CDR3 DNA is TGTGCCAGCAGCTTAGAGGGAGTAAAACTGTTTTTT.

V usage is TRBV20-1 and J usage is TRBJ1-5; D ambiguous. In germline, CDR1 is DFQATT, CDR2 SNEGSKA (reference sequence). The CDR3 has 17 residues. V gave up 0 bases and J gave up 5 bases, with 20 bases separating them. CDR3 region: CSARDQGRPEPHQPQHF. The CDR3 DNA follows: TGCAGTGCTAGAGATCAAGGACGGCCTGAACCGCATCAGCCCCAGCATTTT.

This clonotype has only a few counts. This rearrangement joins TRBV24-1 to TRBJ2-2, with D tentatively TRBD1 or TRBD2 (5 bases each). Trimming left V 3 bases short and J 1 base short, with 20 bases between. The CDR3 runs 19 residues. Germline CDR1 KGHDR, CDR2 SFDVKD. CDR3 in DNA: TGTGCCACCAGTGATCGGGAACCCCAGGACACCAGGAACACCGGGGAGCTGTTTTTT. Translated: CATSDREPQDTRNTGELFF.

This clonotype has only a few counts. This chain connects TRBV12-3 or TRBV12-4 to TRBJ2-5; D call uncertain. This CDR3 contains 13 residues. V lost 2 bases, J lost 5 bases, and 9 bases lay in between. CDR3 DNA: TGTGCCAGCAGTTTACTGGTCTCGGAGACCCAGTACTTC. Translating gives CASSLLVSETQYF.

This clonotype showed up just a few times. The genes are TRBV6-1 and TRBJ1-1; D uncertain. Germline CDR1 MNHNS, CDR2 SASEGT. The CDR3 has 12 residues. V gave up 10 bases and J gave up 1 base, with 10 bases separating them. The CDR3 region is CATTTPNTEAFF. CDR3 sequence (DNA): TGTGCCACCACCACACCGAACACTGAAGCTTTCTTT.

This clonotype occurred a few times. The V gene is TRBV10-3, the J gene TRBJ2-5; D perhaps matches TRBD1 (7 bases). CDR3 length: 14 amino acids. Germline values: CDR1 ENHRY, CDR2 SYGVKD. V was trimmed by 8 bases and J by 1 base, leaving 14 bases between them. In DNA form, the CDR3 reads TGTGCCATCCGGGACAGCGGGTTCCAAGAGACCCAGTACTTC. It encodes CAIRDSGFQETQYF.

DNA of the CDR3: TGTGCCAGCAGCTTAGGAGGGGGACAGGGGGCCTCTAATGAAAAACTGTTTTTT. Its protein product is CASSLGGGQGASNEKLFF. V and J are TRBV13 and TRBJ1-4; 12 bases line up with TRBD1. V lost 0 bases and J lost 3; bases outside the gene matches: 5. The length of the CDR3 is 18 residues. CDR1 and CDR2 (germline): PRHDT, FYEKMQ (reference sequence).

The sample holds a few counts of this clonotype. V usage is TRBV7-9 and J usage is TRBJ1-5; the D is unclear. Deletions cut 7 bases from V and 2 bases from J, with 15 bases between. The CDR3 length is 15 residues. Germline V CDR1 and CDR2: SEHNR, FQNEAQ (reference sequence). CDR3 loop: CASTNGQLGNQPQHF. CDR3 DNA sequence: TGTGCCAGCACTAATGGGCAATTAGGCAATCAGCCCCAGCATTTT.

The genes are TRBV6-2 or TRBV6-3 and TRBJ2-5, with a weak D call TRBD2 (5 bases). The length of the CDR3 is 13 residues. Germline CDR1 MNHEY, CDR2 SVGEGT. Trimming stripped 5 bases from V and 5 bases from J, with 12 bases between. The DNA of the CDR3 is TGTGCCAGCAGTACCACTAGGAGGGAGACCCAGTACTTC. It codes for CASSTTRRETQYF.

This chain connects TRBV20-1 to TRBJ2-1; D perhaps matches TRBD1 (6 bases). The CDR3 is made up of 16 amino acids. Trimming cost V 4 bases and J 0 bases, with 16 bases left between them. The germline CDR1 and CDR2 sequences are DFQATT and SNEGSKA (reference sequence). The CDR3 loop reads CSAKGPQGNSYNEQFF. The DNA of the CDR3 is TGCAGTGCTAAAGGGCCACAGGGAAACTCCTACAATGAGCAGTTCTTC.

The sample holds a few counts of this clonotype. The chain carries TRBV19 and TRBJ2-1, with a possible D match to TRBD2 (5 bases). The V end was cut by 9 bases, the J end by 5 bases, with 23 bases between. CDR3 size: 16 residues. CDR1 and CDR2 (germline): LNHDA, SQIVND (reference sequence). CDR3 DNA sequence: TGTGCCAGCGAAAGGGTGGCTGGACTCGAAGACAATGAGCAGTTCTTC. It encodes CASERVAGLEDNEQFF.

This clonotype was observed a few times. The V and J genes are TRBV12-3 or TRBV12-4 and TRBJ2-3; D is undetermined. Trimming shortened V by 3 bases and J by 0 bases, and 13 bases separated the two germline ends. This CDR3 comprises 16 residues. This CDR3 reads CASSFRALTSTDTQYF. In DNA, the CDR3 is TGTGCCAGCAGTTTCCGGGCGTTAACTAGCACAGATACGCAGTATTTT.

This clonotype was observed a handful of times. CDR3 sequence reads: CASSLTADSNQPQHF. CDR3 in DNA: TGTGCCAGCAGCTTGACCGCTGATAGCAATCAGCCCCAGCATTTT. V gene TRBV7-8 combines with J gene TRBJ1-5; unclear D gene. The V gene's germline CDR1 is SGHVS and CDR2 FQNEAQ. Trimming cost V 3 bases and J 0 bases, with 9 bases left between them. The CDR3 runs 15 residues.

At least ten counts were recorded for this clonotype. The chain combines TRBV7-6 with TRBJ2-3; D unresolved. Germline lookup yields CDR1 SGHVS and CDR2 FNYEAQ. This CDR3 region has 14 residues. Trimming removed 1 base at V and 3 bases at J, with 8 bases between. The CDR3 region is CASSLGAATDTQYF. CDR3 bases: TGTGCCAGCAGCTTAGGGGCAGCAACAGATACGCAGTATTTT.

This chain uses TRBV7-6 with TRBJ2-2, with 12 bases fitting TRBD2. Germline-derived CDR1 and CDR2 are SGHVS and FNYEAQ. V was clipped by 5 bases and J by 6 bases; unmatched bases: 4. The CDR3 runs to 15 residues. The CDR3 loop is CASSPRLAGAGELFF. The CDR3 DNA sequence: TGTGCCAGCAGCCCCCGACTAGCGGGGGCCGGGGAGCTGTTTTTT.

In this sample, this clonotype turned up a few times. The CDR3 sequence is CASSQRVNTEAFF. The CDR3 bases are TGTGCCAGCAGCCAACGGGTGAACACTGAAGCTTTCTTT. V is TRBV7-9 and J is TRBJ1-1; no reliable D call. Trimming pared 5 bases from V and 0 bases from J, leaving 7 bases between. Per germline, CDR1 SEHNR and CDR2 FQNEAQ (reference sequence). This CDR3 is 13 amino acids long. Based on the CDR3 plus reference TRBV7-9 and TRBJ1-1, the full variable domain is DTGVSQNPRHKITKRGQNVTFRCDPISEHNRLYWYRQTLGQGPEFLTYFQNEAQLEKSRLLSDRFSAERPKGSFSTLEIQRTEQGDSAMYLCASSQRVNTEAFFGQGTRLTVV.

The chain has TRBV12-3 or TRBV12-4 and TRBJ1-2; 10 bases are a match to TRBD1. The CDR3 has 13 residues. V lost 5 bases, J lost 7 bases, and 4 bases stayed unmatched. CDR3 coding DNA: TGTGCCAGCAGTACCGACAGGGGGCTTGGCTACACCTTC. It codes for CASSTDRGLGYTF.

Ten or more counts support this clonotype. The gene calls are TRBV7-2 and TRBJ1-6; D remains ambiguous. Germline V gene lookup returns CDR1 SGHTA and CDR2 FQGNSA. The ends were cut back, 1 base at V and 0 bases at J, with 13 bases in the middle. The CDR3 consists of 18 residues. Here the CDR3 reads CASSLDAQLSSYNSPLHF. The CDR3, as DNA: TGTGCCAGCAGCTTAGACGCGCAGCTGAGCTCCTATAATTCACCCCTCCACTTT.

This clonotype was seen more than once but under ten times. V gene TRBV11-3 combines with J gene TRBJ2-2; D uncertain. The CDR3 runs 14 residues. Trimming took off 2 bases at V and 6 bases at J, with 10 bases between the two ends. Germline V gene data show CDR1 as SGHNT and CDR2 as YENEEA. The CDR3 loop is CASSLSFRPGELFF. CDR3 in DNA: TGTGCCAGCAGCTTATCTTTCCGACCCGGGGAGCTGTTTTTT. The variable domain in full, with the rest retrieved from reference TRBV11-3 and TRBJ2-2, is EAGVVQSPRYKIIEKKQPVAFWCNPISGHNTLYWYLQNLGQGPELLIRYENEEAVDDSQLPKDRFSAERLKGVDSTLKIQPAELGDSAVYLCASSLSFRPGELFFGEGSRLTVL.

This clonotype has a handful of counts. CDR3 in DNA: TGTGCCAGTAGCCTGACTATTCTAGCCAAAAACATTCAGTACTTC. Translation: CASSLTILAKNIQYF. The V call is TRBV19, the J call TRBJ2-4; the D gene is possibly TRBD2 (5 bases). Germline V lookup: CDR1 LNHDA, CDR2 SQIVND (reference sequence). The V and J ends lost 6 bases and 0 bases respectively, with 12 bases between them. The CDR3 sequence is 15 residues long. Full variable domain (missing parts from reference TRBV19 and TRBJ2-4): DGGITQSPKYLFRKEGQNVTLSCEQNLNHDAMYWYRQDPGQGLRLIYYSQIVNDFQKGDIAEGYSVSREKKESFPLTVTSAQKNPTAFYLCASSLTILAKNIQYFGAGTRLSVL.

This clonotype has just a few counts. The chain combines TRBV6-8 with TRBJ2-1, with 8 bases that match TRBD2. The CDR3 runs to 14 residues. The V and J ends lost 0 bases and 15 bases, in that order; junction bases with no gene match: 10. Germline V gene lookup returns CDR1 MNHGY and CDR2 SAAAGT. CDR3 coding DNA: TGTGCCAGCAGTTACTCGAAATCCCGGGGGGGCCTGTTCTTC. Translation gives CASSYSKSRGGLFF.